The clone carrying this T cell receptor (beta chain) was counted a few times. What it recognizes is unknown. These data are taken from a study of human T cells and chemical hapten exposure. At the level of the study: Diphenylcyclopropenone, dosed weekly to the scalp, was given to patients throughout the roughly 25-week study.

Notes on the study in general: More PT1 expanded TCRs went with higher patch test scores.

J was trimmed by 3 bases and V by 10 bases; bases with no gene match: 15. This CDR3 spans 16 amino acids. This sample's time point: pre-sensitization, week 0. Sample treatment: therapeutic diphenylcyclopropenone sensitization with weekly scalp DPC. TCRdb independently ran MiXCR on the RACE reads; one entry per CDR3 protein. The data contain about 380,000 distinct CDR3 sequences, 5% to 6.5% of them singletons. The chain employs TRBV12-3 or TRBV12-4 and TRBJ1-1, with 9 bases fitting TRBD1. This clonotype was obtained from a woman between 45 and 60 years old with alopecia areata. Some clones in this sample may be carry-over from other donors' samples. The input for sequencing was whole blood, taken in connection with sensitization to the hapten diphenylcyclopropenone (DPC). The CDR3 nucleotides are TGTGCCACCAGGGGGCTACAGGGGGCGGAACACACTGAAGCTTTCTTT. Encoded protein: CATRGLQGAEHTEAFF.